A selection of T cell receptor beta chains follows, all from one sample in a study of CD8+ T cells in alopecia areata. Assay: immunoSEQ multiplex PCR; the TCRdb copy retains only in-frame clones and omits some. Altogether 180,000 or so clones are present, 55% to 75% being singletons, with the ten largest covering 5.5% to 6%. This specimen consisted of CD4+ T cells sorted from blood, obtained at week 24, from a patient treated with tofacitinib. The receptors were gathered from a human donor with alopecia areata. Each CDR3 is given with its conserved first and last residue. The D gene is left open where the match is weak. Size is omitted from some rows. Given values are once, few, many or a class for expanded clones.

D,V,J,size,CDR3,DNA
.,TRBV5-1,TRBJ2-3,.,CASSLVPAPSTDTQYF,TGCGCCAGCAGCTTGGTACCGGCCCCGAGCACAGATACGCAGTATTTT
TRBD1,TRBV5-1,TRBJ1-1,.,CASSSGTGNTEAFF,TGCGCCAGCAGCTCCGGGACAGGGAACACTGAAGCTTTCTTT
.,TRBV7-9,TRBJ2-5,once,CASSLGRTAQETQYF,TGTGCCAGCAGCTTAGGTAGGACCGCTCAAGAGACCCAGTACTTC
TRBD1,TRBV5-1,TRBJ2-5,.,CASSPQGQETQYF,TGCGCCAGCAGCCCACAGGGGCAAGAGACCCAGTACTTC
TRBD1,TRBV2,TRBJ1-4,.,CASSDRTWTGEPEKLFF,TGTGCCAGCAGTGACCGAACTTGGACAGGGGAACCTGAAAAACTGTTTTTT
.,TRBV18,TRBJ1-1,.,CASSPMQNTEAFF,TGTGCCAGCTCACCGATGCAGAACACTGAAGCTTTCTTT
TRBD2,TRBV6-5,TRBJ2-4,.,CASREAGAKNIQYF,TGTGCCAGCAGGGAGGCGGGAGCGAAAAACATTCAGTACTTC
.,TRBV29-1,TRBJ2-3,few,CSVVRFGRGGADTQYF,TGCAGCGTTGTTAGGTTTGGACGCGGAGGGGCAGATACGCAGTATTTT
.,TRBV18,TRBJ2-5,few,CASSPSPSGGETQYF,TGTGCCAGCTCACCTTCCCCAAGCGGAGGAGAGACCCAGTACTTC
TRBD1,TRBV7-8,TRBJ1-5,.,CASSFVGQGNQPQHF,TGTGCCAGCAGCTTTGTAGGACAGGGCAATCAGCCCCAGCATTTT
.,TRBV5-4,TRBJ2-7,.,CASSLNGGLYEQYF,TGTGCCAGCAGCCTCAACGGGGGGCTCTACGAGCAGTACTTC
TRBD2,TRBV5-4,TRBJ2-1,many,CASSSKREGENEQFF,TGTGCCAGCAGCTCAAAGCGGGAGGGGGAAAATGAGCAGTTCTTC
TRBD1,TRBV4-1,TRBJ1-1,.,CASMDRGRGYTEAFF,TGCGCCAGCATGGACAGGGGGCGAGGGTACACTGAAGCTTTCTTT
TRBD2,TRBV28,TRBJ2-5,.,CASSFSGGRETQYF,TGTGCCAGCAGTTTTAGCGGGGGGCGGGAGACCCAGTACTTC
TRBD1,TRBV5-4,TRBJ1-1,.,CASSQGQVSSNTEAFF,TGTGCCAGCAGCCAAGGACAGGTCTCATCGAACACTGAAGCTTTCTTT
.,TRBV5-1,TRBJ2-1,.,CASSFDSSSYNEQFF,TGCGCCAGCAGCTTTGATAGCTCCTCGTACAATGAGCAGTTCTTC
.,TRBV25-1,TRBJ1-5,.,CASRGGSQPQHF,TGTGCCAGCAGGGGTGGATCGCAGCCCCAGCATTTT
.,TRBV6-6,TRBJ1-1,few,CASSFQLRGSAFF,TGTGCCAGCAGTTTTCAACTCAGGGGATCCGCTTTCTTT
.,TRBV5-1,TRBJ2-2,.,CASSLESVGELFF,TGCGCCAGCAGCTTGGAGTCGGTCGGGGAGCTGTTTTTT
.,TRBV4-1,TRBJ2-1,once,CASSQDLRTDAEQFF,TGCGCCAGCAGCCAAGATTTGAGGACAGACGCTGAGCAGTTCTTC
.,TRBV13,TRBJ2-5,.,CASSLGLGGQETQYF,TGTGCCAGCAGCTTAGGCCTCGGGGGCCAAGAGACCCAGTACTTC
.,TRBV6-5,TRBJ1-2,.,CASSRDYYGYTF,TGTGCCAGCAGCCGGGATTACTATGGCTACACCTTC
TRBD2,TRBV5-1,TRBJ2-3,few,CASSWTPGLAGSTDTQYF,TGCGCCAGCAGCTGGACACCCGGACTAGCGGGGAGCACAGATACGCAGTATTTT
.,TRBV9,TRBJ1-4,.,CASSKGDTSTNEKLFF,TGTGCCAGCAGCAAGGGGGACACTTCAACTAATGAAAAACTGTTTTTT
.,TRBV23-1,TRBJ2-2,few,CAGGVGTPLRQNTGELFF,TGCGCCGGCGGCGTCGGGACCCCCCTTCGCCAGAACACCGGGGAGCTGTTTTTT
TRBD1,TRBV25-1,TRBJ2-7,.,CASSDPGQGSGEQYF,TGTGCCAGCAGTGACCCGGGACAGGGGTCGGGCGAGCAGTACTTC
.,TRBV7-2,TRBJ1-5,.,CASSSNSRPQHF,TGTGCCAGCAGCTCAAATAGCCGGCCCCAGCATTTT
TRBD2,TRBV28,TRBJ2-3,.,CASSLGSLAVTQYF,TGTGCCAGCAGTTTAGGGTCCCTAGCGGTTACGCAGTATTTT